This paragraph covers one T cell receptor (beta chain) sequence. Its antigen is currently unknown. TCRdb processed the RT-PCR reads anew with MiXCR; each CDR3 protein has one entry. The sample carries about 520,000 distinct CDR3 sequences, approximately 7.8% recorded once. The data were obtained in a study of response to subunit inactivated influenza vaccine. Study-level points and caveats: That few new T cells are recruited by each seasonal influenza vaccination was the authors' suggestion.

The CDR3 consists of 14 residues. V gave up 4 bases and J gave up 1 base, with 10 bases separating them. Germline CDR1 is MNHEY and CDR2 is SVGEGT. The input for sequencing was PBMCs from blood, taken approximately 25 months after vaccination. The sequence derives from a man aged 45 to 75 who received an inactivated influenza vaccine. The chain uses TRBV6-2 or TRBV6-3 and TRBJ1-1; no clear D. DNA for the CDR3: TGTGCCAGCAGTTGGGAACAACCGAACACTGAAGCTTTCTTT. Translation gives CASSWEQPNTEAFF.